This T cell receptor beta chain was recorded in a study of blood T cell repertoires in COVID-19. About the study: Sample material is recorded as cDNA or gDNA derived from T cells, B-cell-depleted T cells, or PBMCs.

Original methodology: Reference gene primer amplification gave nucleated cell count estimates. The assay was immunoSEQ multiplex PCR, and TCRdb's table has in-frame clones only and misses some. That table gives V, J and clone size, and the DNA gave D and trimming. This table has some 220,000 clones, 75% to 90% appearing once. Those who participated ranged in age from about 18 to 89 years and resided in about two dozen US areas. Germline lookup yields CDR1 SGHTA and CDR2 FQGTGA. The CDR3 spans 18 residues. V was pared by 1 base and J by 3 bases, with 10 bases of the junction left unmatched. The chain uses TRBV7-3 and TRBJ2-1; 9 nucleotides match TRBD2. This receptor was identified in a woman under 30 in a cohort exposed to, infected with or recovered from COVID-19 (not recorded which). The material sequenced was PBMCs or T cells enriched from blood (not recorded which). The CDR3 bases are TGTGCCAGCAGCTTAAGGCCCTCTCTAGCGGGGCACTACAATGAGCAGTTCTTC. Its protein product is CASSLRPSLAGHYNEQFF.